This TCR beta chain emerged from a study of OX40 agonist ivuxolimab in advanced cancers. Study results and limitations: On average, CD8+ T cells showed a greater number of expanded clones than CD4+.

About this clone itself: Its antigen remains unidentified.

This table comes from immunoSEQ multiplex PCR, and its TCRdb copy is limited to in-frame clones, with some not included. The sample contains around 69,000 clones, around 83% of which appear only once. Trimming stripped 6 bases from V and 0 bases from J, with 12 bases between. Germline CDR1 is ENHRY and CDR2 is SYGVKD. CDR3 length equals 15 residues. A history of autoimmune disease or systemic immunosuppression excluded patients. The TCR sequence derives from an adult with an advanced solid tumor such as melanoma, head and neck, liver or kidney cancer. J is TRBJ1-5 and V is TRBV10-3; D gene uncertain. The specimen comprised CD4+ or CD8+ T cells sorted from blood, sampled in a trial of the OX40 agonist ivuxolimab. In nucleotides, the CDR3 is TGTGCCATCAGAGCCGACGGGAATAGCAATCAGCCCCAGCATTTT. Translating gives CAIRADGNSNQPQHF.